These T cell receptor beta chains were read from a single sample in a study of beta chain features in type 1 diabetes. Assay: immunoSEQ multiplex PCR; the TCRdb copy retains only in-frame clones and omits some. The profile shows 630,000 or so clones, about an eighth of them singletons. Sequenced: naive CD4+ T cells from blood. The receptors stem from a man between 18 and 29 years old with type 1 diabetes. CDR3s include the opening cysteine and the closing phenylalanine or tryptophan. A D gene is named only where the DNA matches it firmly. A row's size may be missing; if present it is once, few, many or a size class.

d_call	v_call	clone_size	j_call	cdr3_nt	cdr3_aa
NA	TRBV2	NA	TRBJ1-1	TGTGCCAGCAGCTCCCAGGGGTCGGCTTTCTTT	CASSSQGSAFF
NA	TRBV7-3	NA	TRBJ2-7	TGTGCCAGCAGCTTATCAAACGGACCCTACGAGCAGTACTTC	CASSLSNGPYEQYF
NA	TRBV7-3	few	TRBJ2-2	TGTGCCAGCAGCTTAACGCCTAGGGTAGCCGGGGAGCTGTTTTTT	CASSLTPRVAGELFF
NA	TRBV27	few	TRBJ1-2	TGTGCCAGCAGTTATTTAGGGCACGGCTACACCTTC	CASSYLGHGYTF
NA	TRBV2	NA	TRBJ1-6	TGTGCCAGCAGGACCGAAGGTCGGTCCCTCCACTTT	CASRTEGRSLHF
TRBD2	TRBV6-1	few	TRBJ2-5	TGTGCCAGCAGCGGGACTAGCGGACAAGAGACCCAGTACTTC	CASSGTSGQETQYF
NA	TRBV18	few	TRBJ2-5	TGTGCCAGCTCACCACCGGCCAGGGCGGAGACCCAGTACTTC	CASSPPARAETQYF
TRBD1	TRBV7-2	few	TRBJ1-4	TGTGCCAGCAGCTTTGGACGACAGGGGCGAAATGAAAAACTGTTTTTT	CASSFGRQGRNEKLFF
NA	TRBV4-3	NA	TRBJ2-3	TGCGCCAGCAGCCAAGATGTAAGGGGGGAAGGCACAGATACGCAGTATTTT	CASSQDVRGEGTDTQYF
NA	TRBV5-6	NA	TRBJ2-5	TGTGCCAGCAGCTACGACATTGGATTTAACCAAGAGACCCAGTACTTC	CASSYDIGFNQETQYF
TRBD1	TRBV7-9	NA	TRBJ1-1	TGTGCCAGCAGCTTAGCCCTATCGGACAGGGACGCTGCTTTCTTT	CASSLALSDRDAAFF
NA	TRBV6-6	few	TRBJ2-7	TGTGCCAGCAGTTACTCGAGCCCTAGCGCCAACTACGAGCAGTACTTC	CASSYSSPSANYEQYF
TRBD1	TRBV10-3	few	TRBJ2-5	TGTGCCATCAGTGAGTCAACAGGGGGCCAAGAGACCCAGTACTTC	CAISESTGGQETQYF
NA	TRBV5-4	NA	TRBJ2-1	TGTGCCAGCAGTCGACCCCGACCGGGTCAGGCTTTTTTGAATGAGCAGTTCTTC	CASSRPRPGQAFLNEQFF
NA	TRBV2	few	TRBJ2-5	TGTGCCAGCAGGGGGGGACAGCCCGAAGAGACCCAGTACTTC	CASRGGQPEETQYF
TRBD2	TRBV6-6	NA	TRBJ2-7	TGTGCCAGCAGCCAACCGGGGGTAGCGGGGGCCTACGAGCAGTACTTC	CASSQPGVAGAYEQYF